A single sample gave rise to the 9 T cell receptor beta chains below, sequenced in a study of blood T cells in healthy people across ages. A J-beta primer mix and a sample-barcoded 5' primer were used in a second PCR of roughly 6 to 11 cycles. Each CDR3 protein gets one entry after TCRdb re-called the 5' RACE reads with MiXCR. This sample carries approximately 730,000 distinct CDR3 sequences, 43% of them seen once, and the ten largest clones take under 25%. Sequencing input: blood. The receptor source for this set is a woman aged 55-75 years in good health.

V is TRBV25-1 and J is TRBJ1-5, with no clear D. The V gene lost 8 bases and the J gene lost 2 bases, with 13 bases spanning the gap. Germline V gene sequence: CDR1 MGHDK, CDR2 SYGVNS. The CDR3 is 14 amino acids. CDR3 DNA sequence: TGTGCCAGCCGCGAGGCGGGCCGCAATCAGCCCCAGCATTTT. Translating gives CASREAGRNQPQHF.

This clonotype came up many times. The CDR3 loop reads CASSLAAGGPDEQYF. DNA for the CDR3: TGTGCCAGCAGTTTAGCCGCGGGGGGGCCGGACGAGCAGTACTTC. The chain combines TRBV12-3 or TRBV12-4 with TRBJ2-7, with 9 bases fitting TRBD2. The CDR3 loop spans 15 amino acids. J was trimmed by 5 bases and V by 0 bases; bases with no gene match: 5.

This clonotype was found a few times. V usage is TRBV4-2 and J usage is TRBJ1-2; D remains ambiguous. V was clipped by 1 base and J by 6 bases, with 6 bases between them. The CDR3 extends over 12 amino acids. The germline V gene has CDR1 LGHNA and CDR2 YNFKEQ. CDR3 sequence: CASSQVGDGYTF. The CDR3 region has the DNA TGTGCCAGCAGCCAAGTCGGGGATGGCTACACCTTC.

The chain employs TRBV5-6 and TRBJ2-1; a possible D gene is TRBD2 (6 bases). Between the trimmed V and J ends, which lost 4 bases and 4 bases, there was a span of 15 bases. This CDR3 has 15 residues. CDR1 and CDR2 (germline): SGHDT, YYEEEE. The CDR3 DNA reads TGTGCCAGCAGCCCGGCGGGATTGCGGTACAATGAGCAGTTCTTC. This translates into CASSPAGLRYNEQFF.

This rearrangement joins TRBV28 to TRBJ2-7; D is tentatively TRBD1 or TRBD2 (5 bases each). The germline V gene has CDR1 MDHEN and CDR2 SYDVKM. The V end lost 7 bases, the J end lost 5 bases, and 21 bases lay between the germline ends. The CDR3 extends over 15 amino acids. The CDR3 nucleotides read TGTGCCAGCAACAAACCCATGGGGGATACCGACGAGCAGTACTTC. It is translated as CASNKPMGDTDEQYF.

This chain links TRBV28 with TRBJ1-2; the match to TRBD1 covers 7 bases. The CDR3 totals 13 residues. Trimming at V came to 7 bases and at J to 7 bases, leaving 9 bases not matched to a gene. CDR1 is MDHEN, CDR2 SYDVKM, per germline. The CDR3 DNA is TGTGCCAGCACTTCCGGGACAGCCGGTGGCTACACCTTC. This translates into CASTSGTAGGYTF.

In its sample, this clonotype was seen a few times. CDR3 in amino acids: CASSFSAGRTEAFF. The CDR3 DNA reads TGTGCCAGCAGCTTTTCGGCGGGCCGGACTGAAGCTTTCTTT. The chain recombines TRBV7-9 with TRBJ1-1; D not resolved. This CDR3 region has 14 residues. Per the germline V gene, CDR1 is SEHNR and CDR2 is FQNEAQ (reference sequence). The V and J ends lost 3 bases and 5 bases respectively, with 13 bases between them.

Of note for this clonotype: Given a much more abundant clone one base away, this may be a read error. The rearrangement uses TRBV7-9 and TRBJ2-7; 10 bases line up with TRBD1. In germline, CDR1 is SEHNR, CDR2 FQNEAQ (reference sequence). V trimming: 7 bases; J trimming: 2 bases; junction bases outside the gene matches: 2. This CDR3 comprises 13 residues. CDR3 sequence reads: CASNGQGAYEQYF. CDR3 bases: TGTGCCAGCAACGGACAGGGGGCCTACGAGCAGTACTTC.

CDR3 residues: CASSYEYSTHQPQHF. CDR3 in DNA: TGTGCCAGCAGTTACGAGTATTCGACCCATCAGCCCCAGCATTTT. This chain connects TRBV6-2 or TRBV6-3 to TRBJ1-5, with unresolved D. The germline V gene has CDR1 MNHEY and CDR2 SVGEGT. The CDR3 spans 15 residues. V lost 2 bases to trimming and J lost 5 bases, with 13 bases between them.